This TCR beta chain was found in a study of CD8 T cells in Susac syndrome. Whole-study findings and limits: Expansion of Susac CD8+ clones peaked in TEMRA cells and in active patients.

A remark on this clonotype: Its antigen is not identified.

The CDR3 runs to 12 residues. V was trimmed by 1 base and J by 12 bases, leaving 10 bases between them. Germline V gene sequence: CDR1 SEHNR, CDR2 FQNEAQ (reference sequence). Sequencing of TCR beta, carried out with a high-throughput approach, was applied to CD8+ and CD4+ T cells from the blood. cDNA came from about 0.5 to 1 ug RNA primed by random hexamers. By means of immunoSEQ multiplex PCR, TCR beta CDR3 spanning 54 Vbeta and 13 Jbeta underwent amplification. One entry per CDR3 protein, called by TCRdb with MiXCR from the immunoSEQ multiplex PCR reads. Among approximately 190,000 distinct CDR3 sequences listed, 95% were seen once.

The sequencing input was CD8+ T cells from PBMCs. This chain uses TRBV7-9 with TRBJ2-1; possible D gene TRBD2, 5 bases. The receptor comes from a human donor with Susac syndrome. The CDR3 region is CASSLEGELQFF. The CDR3 bases are TGTGCCAGCAGCTTAGAGGGAGAACTGCAGTTCTTC.